Shown below are 22 T cell receptor beta chains from a single sample sequenced in a study of cytomegalovirus exposure and HLA in healthy donors (dated by TCRdb to 2016 to 2017). The library was obtained by the immunoSEQ multiplex PCR assay. The multiplex PCR relied on a mix of 60 forward primers for TCR Vbeta segments and 13 reverse primers for TCR Jbeta segments. Held by TCRdb, this immuneACCESS table contains in-frame sequences only and omits some clones. Under half of the omission traces to an unresolved V gene where checked; the cause of the rest is unknown. Within this sample are 90,000 to 150,000 clones, with around 77% of them counted one time only. Roughly 9.7% of the sample belongs to the ten largest clones. The sequencing sample was made of PBMCs. These TCRs come from a man in his forties or fifties in good health and CMV-seropositive.

The CDR3 here is CASSDPLRLLAGGRETQYF. The CDR3 nucleotides read TGTGCCAGCAGTGACCCCCTACGCCTACTAGCGGGGGGACGGGAGACCCAGTACTTC. The chain joins TRBV6-1 to TRBJ2-5; 12 bases are a match to TRBD2. Trimming took 3 bases from V and 5 from J; bases not matched to a gene: 16. The CDR3 is made up of 19 amino acids. Germline V gene sequence: CDR1 MNHNS, CDR2 SASEGT.

V is TRBV18 and J is TRBJ2-3; D unclear. The germline gives CDR1 KGHSH, CDR2 LQKENI. V lost 7 bases and J lost 0, with 11 bases in between. CDR3 length equals 14 residues. The CDR3 nucleotides are TGTGCCAGCTTACACAGAGCTAGCACAGATACGCAGTATTTT. Translated, it gives CASLHRASTDTQYF.

This clone was recorded once. One end of the junction fails to match germline, which may point to a read error. The chain joins TRBV7-9 to TRBJ2-1; 8 nucleotides line up with TRBD2. From germline, CDR1 is SEHNR and CDR2 FQNEAQ (reference sequence). The CDR3 is 16 residues long. CDR3 sequence reads: CSSSSHGGDSYNEQFF. The CDR3 DNA follows: TGTTCCAGCAGCTCTCACGGGGGGGACTCCTACAATGAGCAGTTCTTC.

V gene TRBV7-2 combines with J gene TRBJ2-3; TRBD2 matches at 7 bases. With 5 bases clipped from V and 0 bases from J, the junction kept 14 bases outside the gene matches. There are 18 residues in the CDR3. Germline assignment: CDR1 SGHTA and CDR2 FQGNSA. For the CDR3, the DNA is TGTGCCAGCAGCCAAGCACCGGGTGGGGGGGATAGCACAGATACGCAGTATTTT. Its protein product is CASSQAPGGGDSTDTQYF.

This clone was counted only a few times. In the same sample, other DNA sequences code for this CDR3. This chain joins TRBV6-4 and TRBJ2-3, with 7 bases fitting TRBD1. CDR1 and CDR2 (germline): MRHNA, SNTAGT. Germline trimming cut 0 bases from V and 3 bases from J; bases unmatched to any gene: 0. The CDR3 extends over 14 amino acids. CDR3 nucleotide sequence: TGTGCCAGCAGTGACTCGACAGGGACAGATACGCAGTATTTT. This gives the protein CASSDSTGTDTQYF.

CDR3 coding DNA: TGTGCCAGCAGTTTGACAGGGGGCGTCGGTCAGCCCCAGCATTTT. It specifies CASSLTGGVGQPQHF. The chain combines TRBV6-1 with TRBJ1-5, with 10 bases lining up with TRBD1. Germline assignment: CDR1 MNHNS and CDR2 SASEGT. This CDR3 comprises 15 residues. The trim removed 5 bases at V and 6 bases at J, leaving 7 bases unmatched.

In this sample, this clone turned up a few times. The chain carries TRBV5-1 and TRBJ1-6; maybe TRBD1 (6 bases). Germline V lookup: CDR1 SGHRS, CDR2 YFSETQ. Trimming removed 3 bases from V and 1 base from J, with 14 bases in between. The CDR3 is made up of 17 amino acids. This chain's CDR3 is CASSSTGSESYNSPLHF. The DNA of the CDR3 is TGCGCCAGCAGCTCCACAGGGAGCGAGTCCTATAATTCACCCCTCCACTTT. Together with reference TRBV5-1 and TRBJ1-6, the CDR3 gives the full variable domain: KAGVTQTPRYLIKTRGQQVTLSCSPISGHRSVSWYQQTPGQGLQFLFEYFSETQRNKGNFPGRFSGRQFSNSRSEMNVSTLELGDSALYLCASSSTGSESYNSPLHFGNGTRLTVT.

The V and J genes are TRBV9 and TRBJ2-1, with TRBD1 as a possible D gene (6 bases). The CDR3 has 18 amino acids. V was pared by 0 bases and J by 0 bases, with 16 bases between. Germline V gene sequence: CDR1 SGDLS, CDR2 YYNGEE. The chain's CDR3 is CASSVAPQGPSSYNEQFF. CDR3 sequence (DNA): TGTGCCAGCAGCGTAGCCCCCCAGGGGCCCAGCTCCTACAATGAGCAGTTCTTC.

The rearrangement links TRBV7-9 to TRBJ2-1, with D maybe TRBD2 (5 bases). V was shortened by 1 base and J by 10 bases, with 11 bases between the two germline ends. The CDR3 extends over 13 amino acids. CDR1 and CDR2 (germline): SEHNR, FQNEAQ (reference sequence). The CDR3 bases are TGTGCCAGCAGCTTAGGAGGGCAGAGCGAGCAGTTCTTC. Translation: CASSLGGQSEQFF.

V is TRBV7-8 and J is TRBJ1-5, with TRBD1 matching over 11 bases. This CDR3 region has 15 residues. CDR1 is SGHVS, CDR2 FQNEAQ, per germline. After removal of 5 bases from V and 3 bases from J, the junction contained 3 bases not matched to a gene. The CDR3 sequence: CASSRGQGDNQPQHF. The DNA of the CDR3 is TGTGCCAGCAGCCGGGGACAGGGGGACAATCAGCCCCAGCATTTT.

The CDR3 DNA reads TGTGCCAGCAGCTTAAATTTGGTGTCTCAGGCCGAGCAGTACTTC. This encodes CASSLNLVSQAEQYF. The V gene is TRBV7-3, the J gene TRBJ2-7; D not resolved. The CDR3 has 15 amino acids. V shed 1 base and J shed 6 bases, with 16 bases lying between them. Germline V gene data show CDR1 as SGHTA and CDR2 as FQGTGA. Filled out from reference TRBV7-3 and TRBJ2-7, the complete variable domain reads GAGVSQTPSNKVTEKGKYVELRCDPISGHTALYWYRQSLGQGPEFLIYFQGTGAADDSGLPNDRFFAVRPEGSVSTLKIQRTERGDSAVYLCASSLNLVSQAEQYFGPGTRLTVT.

In its sample, this clone was seen a few times. J is TRBJ1-5 and V is TRBV27; D is uncertain. V shed 3 bases and J shed 11 bases, with 14 bases lying between them. CDR1 is MNHEY, CDR2 SMNVEV, per germline (reference sequence). The CDR3 is made up of 13 amino acids. CDR3 protein: CASSFTSDSTQHF. CDR3 bases: TGTGCCAGCAGTTTCACCTCGGACTCTACCCAGCATTTT.

This rearrangement joins TRBV7-9 to TRBJ1-1, with D maybe TRBD1 (6 bases). The ends were cut back, 0 bases at V and 11 bases at J, with 13 bases in the middle. Germline CDR1 and CDR2: SEHNR and FQNEAQ (reference sequence). CDR3 length equals 13 residues. In nucleotides, the CDR3 is TGTGCCAGCAGCTTAGCGCCGGGACAAGGGGCTTTCTTT. Protein: CASSLAPGQGAFF.

This clone appeared once. The V gene is TRBV7-2, the J gene TRBJ1-4; D is perhaps TRBD1 (5 bases). Trimming removed 6 bases at V and 0 bases at J, with 23 bases between. The CDR3 is 19 residues long. CDR1 SGHTA and CDR2 FQGNSA come from the germline V gene. The chain's CDR3 is CASSYIFRQAGSTNEKLFF. CDR3 DNA: TGTGCCAGCAGTTACATTTTTCGGCAGGCAGGGTCAACTAATGAAAAACTGTTTTTT.

The V gene is TRBV27, the J gene TRBJ2-5; 8 bases line up with TRBD1. The germline gives CDR1 MNHEY, CDR2 SMNVEV (reference sequence). The CDR3 is made up of 14 amino acids. V shed 6 bases and J 2 bases; nucleotides not matched to a gene: 5. CDR3 in DNA: TGTGCCAGCAGAAGGACAGGGCTTCAAGAGACCCAGTACTTC. It is translated as CASRRTGLQETQYF.

J is TRBJ2-7 and V is TRBV27; tentatively, D is TRBD2 (6 bases). This CDR3 region has 14 residues. Looked up from germline, CDR1 is MNHEY and CDR2 is SMNVEV (reference sequence). V lost 3 bases, J lost 4 bases, and 13 bases lay in between. CDR3 bases: TGTGCCAGCAGTTTGGGAGGTCCTGGTTACGAGCAGTACTTC. Amino acids: CASSLGGPGYEQYF.

Here the CDR3 reads CASSYRANTGELFF. DNA for the CDR3: TGTGCCAGCAGCTACAGGGCGAACACCGGGGAGCTGTTTTTT. The chain combines TRBV14 with TRBJ2-2, with D maybe TRBD1 (6 bases). Trimming pared 5 bases from V and 0 bases from J, leaving 7 bases between. Germline CDR1 reads SGHDN; CDR2 reads FVKESK. The CDR3 spans 14 residues.

V and J are TRBV30 and TRBJ2-1; the match to TRBD1 covers 8 bases. This CDR3 is built from 15 residues. CDR1 and CDR2 from the germline V gene are GTSNPN and SVGIG (reference sequence). The V and J ends lost 2 bases and 5 bases, in that order; junction bases with no gene match: 8. CDR3 sequence reads: CAWSKGTGLNNEQFF. CDR3 nucleotides: TGTGCCTGGAGTAAGGGGACAGGCTTGAACAATGAGCAGTTCTTC. The variable domain in full, completed from reference TRBV30 and TRBJ2-1, reads SQTIHQWPATLVQPVGSPLSLECTVEGTSNPNLYWYRQAAGRGLQLLFYSVGIGQISSEVPQNLSASRPQDRQFILSSKKLLLSDSGFYLCAWSKGTGLNNEQFFGPGTRLTVL.

The V gene is TRBV5-1, the J gene TRBJ2-1; 10 bases are a match to TRBD1. Trimming cost V 4 bases and J 9 bases; bases outside gene matches: 7. There are 14 residues in the CDR3. Per the germline V gene, CDR1 is SGHRS and CDR2 is YFSETQ. The CDR3 region is CASSPDRGLVEQFF. The CDR3 DNA reads TGCGCCAGCAGCCCAGACAGGGGGCTGGTTGAGCAGTTCTTC.

The chain combines TRBV10-3 with TRBJ2-7; 9 bases fit TRBD1. The CDR3 totals 14 residues. The germline gives CDR1 ENHRY, CDR2 SYGVKD. After removal of 6 bases from V and 3 bases from J, the junction contained 6 bases not matched to a gene. The CDR3: CAISPGQGNYEQYF. In nucleotides, the CDR3 is TGTGCCATCAGCCCGGGACAGGGAAACTACGAGCAGTACTTC.

V gene TRBV27 combines with J gene TRBJ1-1, with 7 bases matching TRBD1. With 7 bases clipped from V and 6 bases from J, the junction kept 11 bases outside the gene matches. Germline CDR1 reads MNHEY; CDR2 reads SMNVEV (reference sequence). The CDR3 is 14 amino acids. The CDR3 protein is CASTRTGASSEAFF. CDR3 nucleotide sequence: TGTGCCAGCACCCGGACAGGTGCCTCTTCTGAAGCTTTCTTT.

This clone turned up a few times. The genes are TRBV5-6 and TRBJ1-1; the D gene is possibly TRBD1 (6 bases). Trimming shortened V by 2 bases and J by 0 bases, and 11 bases separated the two germline ends. This CDR3 has 15 residues. Germline lookup yields CDR1 SGHDT and CDR2 YYEEEE. The CDR3 sequence: CASSFLGDMNTEAFF. In DNA form, the CDR3 reads TGTGCCAGCAGCTTTTTAGGGGACATGAACACTGAAGCTTTCTTT.